A single sample is the source of the 26 T cell receptor beta chains below, sequenced in a study of blood T cells in healthy people across ages (dated by TCRdb to the mid-2010s). The method was 5' RACE. Sequencing instrument: Illumina HiSeq 2500. A second roughly 6 to 11 cycle PCR used a sample-barcoded 5' primer and a J-beta primer mix. TCRdb cleaned the public reads at Q25 with fastp, built clones with MiXCR and kept in-frame beta chains. Entries that share a CDR3 protein sequence are merged under the most common genes and DNA. This sample gives fewer than 1,000,000 distinct CDR3 sequences in total; 44% of them show up just once. Of the sample, approximately 19% is held by the ten largest clones. The sequenced sample was blood. The receptors here all came from a man aged 60 to 69 in good health.

This chain links TRBV7-3 with TRBJ2-1, with 9 positions matching TRBD1. CDR1 and CDR2 (germline): SGHTA, FQGTGA. The CDR3 sequence is 16 residues long. V lost 4 bases, J lost 4 bases, and 8 bases stayed unmatched. The chain's CDR3 is CASSSGQGRLYNEQFF. In DNA form, the CDR3 reads TGTGCCAGCAGCTCCGGACAGGGGAGACTTTACAATGAGCAGTTCTTC. Complete variable domain (other parts from reference TRBV7-3 and TRBJ2-1): GAGVSQTPSNKVTEKGKYVELRCDPISGHTALYWYRQSLGQGPEFLIYFQGTGAADDSGLPNDRFFAVRPEGSVSTLKIQRTERGDSAVYLCASSSGQGRLYNEQFFGPGTRLTVL.

The gene calls are TRBV2 and TRBJ1-6, with D hard to call. Trimming shortened V by 2 bases and J by 0 bases, and 8 bases separated the two germline ends. Germline CDR1 is SNHLY and CDR2 is FYNNEI. This CDR3 comprises 16 residues. The CDR3 region is CASSETRSSYNSPLHF. The DNA for the CDR3 is TGTGCCAGCAGTGAAACCCGAAGCTCCTATAATTCACCCCTCCACTTT.

This clonotype has at least ten counts. V is TRBV20-1 and J is TRBJ2-4, with D possibly being TRBD1 or TRBD2 (6 bases each). The CDR3 extends over 17 amino acids. The germline V gene has CDR1 DFQATT and CDR2 SNEGSKA (reference sequence). V was trimmed by 0 bases and J by 0 bases, leaving 15 bases between them. For the CDR3, the DNA is TGCAGTGCTAGAGATAGGGCAGGGGACTTAGCCAAAAACATTCAGTACTTC. Amino acids: CSARDRAGDLAKNIQYF.

This clonotype showed up just a few times. The J gene is TRBJ2-5, the V gene TRBV18; 9 nucleotides align to TRBD2. The CDR3 runs to 18 residues. In germline, CDR1 is KGHSH, CDR2 LQKENI. J was trimmed by 1 base and V by 4 bases; bases with no gene match: 13. As DNA, the CDR3 is TGTGCCAGCTCACAGAATGCGGGACTAGCATCCATCCAAGAGACCCAGTACTTC. Translating it yields CASSQNAGLASIQETQYF.

This clonotype was detected ten times or more. CDR3 sequence (DNA): TGTGCCAGCAGTCCCCGAGGGGACCTTAACACTGAAGCTTTCTTT. Its translation is CASSPRGDLNTEAFF. The genes are TRBV6-2 or TRBV6-3 and TRBJ1-1; a possible D gene is TRBD1 (5 bases). Germline V gives CDR1 MNHEY, CDR2 SVGEGT. CDR3 length equals 15 residues. V was trimmed by 5 bases and J by 2 bases, leaving 15 bases between them.

The rearrangement joins TRBV6-1 to TRBJ1-5; D is uncertain. Germline CDR1 MNHNS, CDR2 SASEGT. This CDR3 has 15 residues. V was clipped by 2 bases and J by 10 bases, with 18 bases between them. The CDR3 region has the DNA TGTGCCAGCAGTGAAAAGGGCGGTGGCCTGGGCCCCCAGCATTTT. Translating gives CASSEKGGGLGPQHF.

DNA for the CDR3: TGCAGCGTTGAGGGTCGGGGAAGCACCGGGGAGCTGTTTTTT. Its protein is CSVEGRGSTGELFF. This chain joins TRBV29-1 and TRBJ2-2; the D gene is possibly TRBD2 (5 bases). Germline V gene sequence: CDR1 SQVTM, CDR2 ANQGSEA. Trimming took off 3 bases at V and 4 bases at J, with 12 bases between the two ends. The CDR3 has 14 residues.

Details on this clonotype: A much larger clone lies a single base off, so this may be a read error. V and J are TRBV7-3 and TRBJ2-1; no reliable D call. V dropped 1 base and J dropped 4 bases, with 5 bases sitting between them. The CDR3 sequence is 13 residues long. Germline CDR1 and CDR2: SGHTA and FQGTGA. DNA of the CDR3: TGTGCCAGCAGCTTAAACGATTACAATGAGCAGTTCTTC. Its protein is CASSLNDYNEQFF. Supplemented by reference TRBV7-3 and TRBJ2-1, the full variable domain reads GAGVSQTPSNKVTEKGKYVELRCDPISGHTALYWYRQSLGQGPEFLIYFQGTGAADDSGLPNDRFFAVRPEGSVSTLKIQRTERGDSAVYLCASSLNDYNEQFFGPGTRLTVL.

In its sample, this clonotype was seen many times. The chain is built from TRBV5-1 and TRBJ2-7; 10 bases are a match to TRBD1. Germline V gives CDR1 SGHRS, CDR2 YFSETQ. The CDR3 has 15 amino acids. The junction had 0 bases not matched to a gene; V was cut back by 0 bases and J by 0 bases. The CDR3 sequence is CASSLGQGASYEQYF. The CDR3 nucleotides read TGCGCCAGCAGCTTGGGACAGGGGGCCTCCTACGAGCAGTACTTC.

This chain connects TRBV12-3 or TRBV12-4 to TRBJ2-1, with 16 bases lining up with TRBD2. CDR3 size: 19 residues. After removal of 6 bases from V and 5 bases from J, the junction contained 13 bases not matched to a gene. Here the CDR3 reads CASSTSGTSGGGRHNEQFF. The CDR3 region has the DNA TGTGCCAGCAGCACTTCCGGGACTAGCGGGGGGGGTCGGCACAATGAGCAGTTCTTC.

The V call is TRBV11-2, the J call TRBJ2-3; TRBD2 matches 7 bases. V shed 3 bases and J 4 bases; nucleotides not matched to a gene: 4. The CDR3 runs 14 residues. Germline CDR1 reads SGHAT; CDR2 reads FQNNGV. The CDR3 loop is CASSFRGLADTQYF. The CDR3 coding sequence is TGTGCCAGCAGCTTCCGTGGACTAGCAGATACGCAGTATTTT.

This chain connects TRBV7-9 to TRBJ2-6; D uncertain. This CDR3 spans 18 amino acids. V lost 5 bases and J lost 0, with 17 bases in between. The germline V gene encodes CDR1 SEHNR and CDR2 FQNEAQ (reference sequence). CDR3 sequence reads: CASSPTFSRTSGANVLTF. CDR3 nucleotides: TGTGCCAGCAGCCCGACATTTAGTAGGACCTCTGGGGCCAACGTCCTGACTTTC.

CDR3 residues: CASSPEGQGAHEQFF. The CDR3 region has the DNA TGTGCCAGCAGCCCCGAGGGACAGGGGGCCCATGAGCAGTTCTTC. The rearrangement uses TRBV9 and TRBJ2-1; 12 positions match TRBD1. V trimming: 4 bases; J trimming: 8 bases; junction bases outside the gene matches: 7. The CDR3 has 15 residues. CDR1 and CDR2 (germline): SGDLS, YYNGEE.

The CDR3 protein is CSADTTATTDTQYF. In nucleotides, the CDR3 is TGCAGCGCAGATACGACAGCAACCACAGATACGCAGTATTTT. J is TRBJ2-3 and V is TRBV29-1; the D gene is possibly TRBD1 (5 bases). V was clipped by 7 bases and J by 2 bases, with 16 bases between them. Germline V gene lookup returns CDR1 SQVTM and CDR2 ANQGSEA. This CDR3 contains 14 residues.

The V call is TRBV30, the J call TRBJ2-7; D is perhaps TRBD1 or TRBD2 (5 bases each). The germline V and J ends were trimmed by 7 bases and 5 bases, with 18 bases remaining between them. The CDR3 totals 13 residues. Germline lookup yields CDR1 GTSNPN and CDR2 SVGIG (reference sequence). CDR3 in DNA: TGTGCCTCATCCGGGGCAGGGCGGCACGAGCAGTACTTC. Protein: CASSGAGRHEQYF. Variable domain in full (rest from reference TRBV30 and TRBJ2-7): SQTIHQWPATLVQPVGSPLSLECTVEGTSNPNLYWYRQAAGRGLQLLFYSVGIGQISSEVPQNLSASRPQDRQFILSSKKLLLSDSGFYLCASSGAGRHEQYFGPGTRLTVT.

In regard to this clonotype: The germline gene is not matched at one end of the junction; a read error may be the cause. The genes are TRBV12-3 or TRBV12-4 and TRBJ2-3; D is uncertain. The CDR3 is 14 amino acids. The CDR3 DNA reads as TGTGTCAGCAGTCGACCCGAGTTCAGGTATACGCAGTATTTT. Its translation: CVSSRPEFRYTQYF.

The chain recombines TRBV20-1 with TRBJ2-1; the match to TRBD2 covers 9 bases. Trimming removed 3 bases from V and 10 bases from J; junction bases left unmatched: 4. CDR3 length: 12 amino acids. The germline V gene has CDR1 DFQATT and CDR2 SNEGSKA (reference sequence). CDR3 DNA sequence: TGCAGTGCTAGGGACCTAGCGGGGGAGCAGTTCTTC. Translated, it gives CSARDLAGEQFF.

The V gene is TRBV5-1, the J gene TRBJ1-6, with 9 positions matching TRBD1. V dropped 3 bases and J dropped 5; count of bases not matched to a gene: 0. This CDR3 has 14 residues. The germline CDR1 and CDR2 sequences are SGHRS and YFSETQ. The CDR3 region is CASSWTGDNSPLHF. The CDR3 nucleotides read TGCGCCAGCAGCTGGACAGGGGATAATTCACCCCTCCACTTT.

This clonotype has a handful of counts. The chain couples TRBV6-1 to TRBJ2-5, with D maybe TRBD2 (6 bases). CDR3 size: 14 residues. CDR1 and CDR2 (germline): MNHNS, SASEGT. Trimming left V 6 bases short and J 4 bases short, with 15 bases between. CDR3 coding DNA: TGTGCCAGCAGAGATGGGAGGTCGCGAGAGACCCAGTACTTC. This translates into CASRDGRSRETQYF.

CDR3 DNA: TGCAGTGCTAGATTGACCAGGCTAGCATCGGAGACCCAGTACTTC. Translating gives CSARLTRLASETQYF. J is TRBJ2-5 and V is TRBV20-1, with D perhaps matching TRBD2 (5 bases). This CDR3 spans 15 amino acids. Germline V gene sequence: CDR1 DFQATT, CDR2 SNEGSKA (reference sequence). V dropped 2 bases and J dropped 5 bases, with 18 bases sitting between them.

This chain joins TRBV7-9 and TRBJ2-1; 9 bases align to TRBD2. V was clipped by 3 bases and J by 4 bases; unmatched bases: 4. This CDR3 has 15 amino acids. Germline assignment: CDR1 SEHNR and CDR2 FQNEAQ (reference sequence). Here the CDR3 reads CASSFRRGGYNEQFF. CDR3 DNA sequence: TGTGCCAGCAGCTTCCGGCGGGGGGGGTACAATGAGCAGTTCTTC. The variable domain in full, with the rest retrieved from reference TRBV7-9 and TRBJ2-1, is DTGVSQNPRHKITKRGQNVTFRCDPISEHNRLYWYRQTLGQGPEFLTYFQNEAQLEKSRLLSDRFSAERPKGSFSTLEIQRTEQGDSAMYLCASSFRRGGYNEQFFGPGTRLTVL.

V usage is TRBV2 and J usage is TRBJ1-3; D is uncertain. Trimming took off 2 bases at V and 0 bases at J, with 8 bases between the two ends. The CDR3 runs to 15 residues. CDR1 is SNHLY, CDR2 FYNNEI, per germline. CDR3 coding DNA: TGTGCCAGCAGTGAACAGGAAATCTCTGGAAACACCATATATTTT. Residues: CASSEQEISGNTIYF.

This chain connects TRBV6-2 or TRBV6-3 to TRBJ2-3, with D possibly being TRBD1 (5 bases). This CDR3 has 19 amino acids. Germline-derived CDR1 and CDR2 are MNHEY and SVGEGT. V lost 6 bases to trimming and J lost 6 bases, with 31 bases between them. CDR3 in amino acids: CASRKKPEHSLRQSDTQYF. CDR3 bases: TGTGCCAGCAGAAAGAAGCCGGAGCACAGTTTGAGACAGTCGGATACGCAGTATTTT.

The rearrangement links TRBV12-3 or TRBV12-4 to TRBJ2-5, with 7 bases lining up with TRBD1. V lost 5 bases, J lost 3 bases, and 3 bases stayed unmatched. The CDR3 loop spans 13 amino acids. CDR3 sequence reads: CASSADRKETQYF. The CDR3 DNA sequence: TGTGCCAGCAGTGCGGACAGGAAAGAGACCCAGTACTTC.

This clonotype came up a few times. V usage is TRBV7-2 and J usage is TRBJ2-1, with 10 bases that match TRBD1. Germline V gives CDR1 SGHTA, CDR2 FQGNSA. This CDR3 region has 18 residues. The V and J ends lost 1 base and 7 bases, in that order; junction bases with no gene match: 13. The CDR3 reads CASSLGILRQGAGNEQFF. CDR3 in DNA: TGTGCCAGCAGCTTAGGTATACTAAGACAGGGGGCAGGTAATGAGCAGTTCTTC. The whole variable domain, filled in from reference TRBV7-2 and TRBJ2-1, reads GAGVSQSPSNKVTEKGKDVELRCDPISGHTALYWYRQSLGQGLEFLIYFQGNSAPDKSGLPSDRFSAERTGGSVSTLTIQRTQQEDSAVYLCASSLGILRQGAGNEQFFGPGTRLTVL.

CDR3 DNA sequence: TGCGCCAGCAGCCAAGACCGGGGACTAGCAGGGGAGACCCAGTACTTC. Translation gives CASSQDRGLAGETQYF. V is TRBV4-3 and J is TRBJ2-5, with 9 bases matching TRBD2. The germline gives CDR1 LGHNA, CDR2 YSLEER. V shed 0 bases, J shed 5 bases, and the junction held 7 bases outside the gene matches. CDR3 length: 16 amino acids.